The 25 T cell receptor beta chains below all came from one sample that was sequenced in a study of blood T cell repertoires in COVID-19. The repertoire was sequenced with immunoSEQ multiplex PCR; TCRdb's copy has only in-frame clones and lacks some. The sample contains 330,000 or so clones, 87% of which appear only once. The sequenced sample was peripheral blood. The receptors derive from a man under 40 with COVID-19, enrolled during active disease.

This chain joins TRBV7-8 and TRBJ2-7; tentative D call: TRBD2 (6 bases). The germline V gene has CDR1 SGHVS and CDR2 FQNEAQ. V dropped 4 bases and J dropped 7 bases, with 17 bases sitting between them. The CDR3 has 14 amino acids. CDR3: CASSSREAPGEQYF. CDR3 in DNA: TGTGCCAGCAGCTCGAGGGAGGCCCCAGGTGAGCAGTACTTC.

Here the CDR3 DNA reads TGTGCCGGGGGCCCTTGGGCAGATACGCAGTATTTT. Its protein is CAGGPWADTQYF. The rearrangement uses TRBV2 and TRBJ2-3; tentatively, D is TRBD1 (6 bases). The V end was cut by 11 bases, the J end by 4 bases, with 13 bases between. CDR3 length equals 12 residues. Germline CDR1 is SNHLY and CDR2 is FYNNEI.

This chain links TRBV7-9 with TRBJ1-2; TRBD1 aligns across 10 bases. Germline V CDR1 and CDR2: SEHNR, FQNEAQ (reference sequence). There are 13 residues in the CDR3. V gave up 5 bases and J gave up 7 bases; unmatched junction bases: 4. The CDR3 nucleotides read TGTGCCAGCAGCCCGGGGACAGGGGTTGGCTACACCTTC. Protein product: CASSPGTGVGYTF.

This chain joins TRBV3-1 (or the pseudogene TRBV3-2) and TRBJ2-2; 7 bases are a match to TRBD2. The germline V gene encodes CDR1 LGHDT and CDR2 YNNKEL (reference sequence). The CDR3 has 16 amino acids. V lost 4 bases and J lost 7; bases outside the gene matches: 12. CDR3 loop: CASSLHFREDVGELFF. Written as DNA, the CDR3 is TGTGCCAGCAGCCTCCACTTCCGGGAGGACGTCGGGGAGCTGTTTTTT.

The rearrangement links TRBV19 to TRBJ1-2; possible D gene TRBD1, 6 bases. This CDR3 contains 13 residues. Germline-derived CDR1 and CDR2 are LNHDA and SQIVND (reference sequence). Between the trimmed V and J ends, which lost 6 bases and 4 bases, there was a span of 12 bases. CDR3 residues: CASSVGQFYGYTF. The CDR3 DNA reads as TGTGCCAGTAGCGTGGGACAATTCTATGGCTACACCTTC.

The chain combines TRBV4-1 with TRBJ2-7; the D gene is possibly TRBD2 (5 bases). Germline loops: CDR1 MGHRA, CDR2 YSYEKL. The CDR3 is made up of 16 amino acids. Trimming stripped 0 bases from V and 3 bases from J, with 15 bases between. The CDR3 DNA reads TGCGCCAGCAGCCAAGATATCACGGGGAGATACTACGAGCAGTACTTC. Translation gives CASSQDITGRYYEQYF.

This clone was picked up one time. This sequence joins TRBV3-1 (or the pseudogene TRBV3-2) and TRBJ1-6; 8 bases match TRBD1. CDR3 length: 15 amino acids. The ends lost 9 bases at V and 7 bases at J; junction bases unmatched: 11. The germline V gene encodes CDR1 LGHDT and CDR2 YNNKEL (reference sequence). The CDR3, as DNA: TGTGCCAGGGGGTCAGGGGGCGTTTGCAATTCACCCCTCCACTTT. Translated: CARGSGGVCNSPLHF.

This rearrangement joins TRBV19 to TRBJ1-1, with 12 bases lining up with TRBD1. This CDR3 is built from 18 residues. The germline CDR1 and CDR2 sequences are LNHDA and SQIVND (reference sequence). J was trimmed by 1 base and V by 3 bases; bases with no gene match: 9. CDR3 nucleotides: TGTGCCAGTAGTATTATCTCTTCGGGACAGGGGGCGAACACTGAAGCTTTCTTT. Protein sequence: CASSIISSGQGANTEAFF.

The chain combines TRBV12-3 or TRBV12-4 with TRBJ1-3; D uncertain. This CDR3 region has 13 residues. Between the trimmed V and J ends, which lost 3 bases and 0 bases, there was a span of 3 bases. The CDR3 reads CASSFLSGNTIYF. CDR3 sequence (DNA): TGTGCCAGCAGTTTTCTCTCTGGAAACACCATATATTTT.

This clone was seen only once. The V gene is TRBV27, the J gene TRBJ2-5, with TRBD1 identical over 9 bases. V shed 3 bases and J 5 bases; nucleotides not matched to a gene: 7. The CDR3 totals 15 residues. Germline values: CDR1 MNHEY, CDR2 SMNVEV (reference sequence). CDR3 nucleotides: TGTGCCAGCAGTTTGGTACAGGGGGCAGTGGAGACCCAGTACTTC. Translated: CASSLVQGAVETQYF.

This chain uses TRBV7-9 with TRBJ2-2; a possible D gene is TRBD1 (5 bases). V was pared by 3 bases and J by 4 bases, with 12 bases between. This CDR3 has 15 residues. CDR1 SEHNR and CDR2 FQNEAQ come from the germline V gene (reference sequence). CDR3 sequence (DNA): TGTGCCAGCAGCTTCGGCAGGGTTACCACCGGGGAGCTGTTTTTT. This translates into CASSFGRVTTGELFF.

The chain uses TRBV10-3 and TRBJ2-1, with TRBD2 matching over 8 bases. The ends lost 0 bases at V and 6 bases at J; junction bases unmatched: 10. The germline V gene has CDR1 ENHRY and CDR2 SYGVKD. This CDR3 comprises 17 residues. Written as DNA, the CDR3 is TGTGCCATCAGTGAGTCGAGTGGGGGACTAGTGGGCAATGAGCAGTTCTTC. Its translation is CAISESSGGLVGNEQFF.

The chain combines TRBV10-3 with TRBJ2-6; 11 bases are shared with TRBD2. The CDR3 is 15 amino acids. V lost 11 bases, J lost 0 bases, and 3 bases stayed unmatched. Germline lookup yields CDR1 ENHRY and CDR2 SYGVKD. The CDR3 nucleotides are TGTGCCTCCGGGACTAGCGGCTCTGGGGCCAACGTCCTGACTTTC. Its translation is CASGTSGSGANVLTF.

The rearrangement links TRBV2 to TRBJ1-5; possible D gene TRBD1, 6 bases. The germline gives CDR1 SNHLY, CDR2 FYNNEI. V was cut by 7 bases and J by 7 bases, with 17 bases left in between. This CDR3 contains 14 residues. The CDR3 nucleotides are TGTGCCAGCAACAAGGGGGTGAGGAGGCAGCCCCAGCATTTT. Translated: CASNKGVRRQPQHF.

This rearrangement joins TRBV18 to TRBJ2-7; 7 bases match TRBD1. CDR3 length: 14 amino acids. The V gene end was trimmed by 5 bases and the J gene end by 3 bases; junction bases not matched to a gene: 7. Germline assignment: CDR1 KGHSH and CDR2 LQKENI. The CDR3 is CASSSGTDYYEQYF. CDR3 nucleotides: TGTGCCAGCTCATCCGGGACAGACTACTACGAGCAGTACTTC.

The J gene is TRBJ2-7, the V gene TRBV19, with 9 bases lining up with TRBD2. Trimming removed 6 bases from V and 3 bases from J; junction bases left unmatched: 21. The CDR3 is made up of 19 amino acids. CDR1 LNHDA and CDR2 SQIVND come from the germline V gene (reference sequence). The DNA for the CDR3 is TGTGCCAGTAGCCTTAGACTAGCGGTCAAACGGGTCTCATACTACGAGCAGTACTTC. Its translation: CASSLRLAVKRVSYYEQYF.

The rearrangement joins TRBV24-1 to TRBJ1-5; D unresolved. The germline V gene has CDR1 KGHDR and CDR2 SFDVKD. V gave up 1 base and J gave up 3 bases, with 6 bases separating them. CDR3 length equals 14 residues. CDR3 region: CATSDFSNNQPQHF. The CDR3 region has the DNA TGTGCCACCAGTGATTTTAGTAACAATCAGCCCCAGCATTTT.

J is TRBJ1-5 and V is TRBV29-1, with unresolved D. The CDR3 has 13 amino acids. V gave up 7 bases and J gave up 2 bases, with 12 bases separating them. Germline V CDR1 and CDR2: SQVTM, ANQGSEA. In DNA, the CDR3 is TGCAGCGCCGCTCTAGCACGCAATCAGCCCCAGCATTTT. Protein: CSAALARNQPQHF.

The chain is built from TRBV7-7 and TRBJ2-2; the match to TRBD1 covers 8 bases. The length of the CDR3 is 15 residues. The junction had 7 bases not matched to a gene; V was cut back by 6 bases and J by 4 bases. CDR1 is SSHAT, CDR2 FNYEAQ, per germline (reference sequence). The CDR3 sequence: CASSSGTGSTGELFF. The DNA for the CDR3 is TGTGCCAGCAGTTCCGGGACAGGTTCCACCGGGGAGCTGTTTTTT.

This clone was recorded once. Here the CDR3 reads CASSPYWDRVYEQYF. The CDR3 DNA reads as TGTGCCAGCAGTCCCTACTGGGACAGGGTCTACGAGCAGTACTTC. The rearrangement links TRBV27 to TRBJ2-7; 9 nucleotides align to TRBD1. The CDR3 length is 15 residues. Germline CDR1 and CDR2: MNHEY and SMNVEV (reference sequence). Losses at the gene ends were 5 bases for V and 3 bases for J; bases not matched to a gene: 8.

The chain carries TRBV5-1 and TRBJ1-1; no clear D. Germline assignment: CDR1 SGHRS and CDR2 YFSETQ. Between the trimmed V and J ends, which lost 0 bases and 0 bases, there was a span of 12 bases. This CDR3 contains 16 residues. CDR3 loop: CASSLASGFLNTEAFF. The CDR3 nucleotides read TGCGCCAGCAGCTTGGCTTCCGGGTTTCTGAACACTGAAGCTTTCTTT.

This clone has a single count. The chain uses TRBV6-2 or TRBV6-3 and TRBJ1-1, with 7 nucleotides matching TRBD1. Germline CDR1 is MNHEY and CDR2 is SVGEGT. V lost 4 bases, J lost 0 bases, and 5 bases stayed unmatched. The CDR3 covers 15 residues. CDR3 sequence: CASSSGQALNTEAFF. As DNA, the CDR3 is TGTGCCAGCAGTTCTGGACAGGCGTTGAACACTGAAGCTTTCTTT.

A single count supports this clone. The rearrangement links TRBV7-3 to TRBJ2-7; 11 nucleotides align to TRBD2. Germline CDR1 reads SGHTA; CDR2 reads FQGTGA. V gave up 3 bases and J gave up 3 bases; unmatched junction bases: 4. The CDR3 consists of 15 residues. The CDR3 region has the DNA TGTGCCAGCAGCTTGGGGACTAGCGGAGACTACGAGCAGTACTTC. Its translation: CASSLGTSGDYEQYF.

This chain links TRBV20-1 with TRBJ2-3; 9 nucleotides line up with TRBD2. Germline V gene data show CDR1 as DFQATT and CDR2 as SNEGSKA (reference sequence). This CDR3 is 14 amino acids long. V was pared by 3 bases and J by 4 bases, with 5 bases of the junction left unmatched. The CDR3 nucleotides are TGCAGTGCTAGTAAGGGCGGGGGGGCAGATACGCAGTATTTT. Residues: CSASKGGGADTQYF.

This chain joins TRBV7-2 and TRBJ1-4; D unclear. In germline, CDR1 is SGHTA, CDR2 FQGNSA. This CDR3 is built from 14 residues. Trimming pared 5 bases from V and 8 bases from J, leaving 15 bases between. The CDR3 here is CASSNRELGEKLFF. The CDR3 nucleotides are TGTGCCAGCAGCAATAGGGAGTTGGGAGAAAAACTGTTTTTT.